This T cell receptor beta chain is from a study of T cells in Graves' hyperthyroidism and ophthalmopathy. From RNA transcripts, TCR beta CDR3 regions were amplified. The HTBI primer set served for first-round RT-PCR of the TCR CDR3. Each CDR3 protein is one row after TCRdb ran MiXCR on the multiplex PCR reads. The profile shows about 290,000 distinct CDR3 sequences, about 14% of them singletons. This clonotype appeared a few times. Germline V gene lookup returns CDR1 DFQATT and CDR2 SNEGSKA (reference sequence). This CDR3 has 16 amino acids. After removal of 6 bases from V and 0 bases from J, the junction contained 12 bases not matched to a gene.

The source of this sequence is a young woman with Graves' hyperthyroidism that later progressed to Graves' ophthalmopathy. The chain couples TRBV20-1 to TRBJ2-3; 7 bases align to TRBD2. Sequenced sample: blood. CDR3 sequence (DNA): TGCAGTGCCCTGGGGCTAGCGGTAACTAGCACAGATACGCAGTATTTT. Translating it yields CSALGLAVTSTDTQYF.